This T cell receptor beta chain was sequenced for a study of cytomegalovirus exposure and HLA in healthy donors (TCRdb year 2017). Regarding the research as a whole: A later analysis indicated that the 100 to 150 validation repertoires were generated on the platform also employed for the approximately 700 repertoires of the first cohort. To predict cytomegalovirus infection status, the study combined high-throughput TCR immunosequencing, statistical association of individual TCRs with disease status, and machine learning. Besides the first cohort of 666 subjects, a separate validation cohort made up of 90 to 150 different subjects was used. The study aimed to test whether signatures of past pathogen exposure could be identified by cataloging public T cell receptors.

Findings and caveats that apply to the study as a whole: A later analysis had no HLA typing for the validation cohort, so co-occurrence there was scored across all 130 or so repertoires. It was suggested by the authors that the approach could potentially be generalized to other disease states and immunological phenotypes. In vitro tests confirmed that a few of the cytomegalovirus-associated TCR beta chains recognize cytomegalovirus antigens. In both the original and validation cohorts, the classifier was reported to diagnose cytomegalovirus status with high specificity and sensitivity. Subsequent analysis determined that TCRs grouped into clusters in the first cohort also showed a tendency toward co-occurrence across the 120 or so validation repertoires, and 94% of cluster scores exceeded 0. In the study, around 160 TCR beta chains were listed as associated with cytomegalovirus. Most TCR sequences were seen in very few donors, while some public TCRs were found in many individuals.

Libraries were prepared through the immunoSEQ multiplex PCR assay. The source study handled its data this way. A statistical classification framework was built to diagnose cytomegalovirus status from the catalog of TCR beta chain sequences. Here the immuneACCESS table is served through TCRdb, limited to in-frame sequences with V and J called. Missing clones are a known gap in these copies; in checked studies unresolved V genes cover under half, and the rest lacks a known reason. Clone size and the V and J calls come from that table; the DNA yielded D and trimming. The sample yields under 200,000 clones; approximately 78% were counted once. Roughly 1.2% of the sample is taken by the ten largest. Donors formed part of the validation cohort, which comprised 95 to 150 subjects and was distinct from the first cohort of fewer than 750 subjects. Comments on this clone: No cognate antigen has been identified for it. Within one base of it there is no much larger clone, and no base qualities were kept.

The receptor was derived from a woman aged 25-40 years in good health and CMV-seronegative. Material for sequencing was PBMCs.

The CDR3 region reads CASSQVGTGNEKLFF. DNA sequence: TGTGCCAGCAGCCAAGTCGGGACAGGGAACGAAAAACTGTTTTTT. The V and J genes are TRBV4-2 and TRBJ1-4, with 9 bases in between that match TRBD1. Clipping removes 1 base from V and 8 bases from J, with 5 as the unmatched junction base count. The CDR3, from cysteine to phenylalanine, totals 15 residues. Of all the DNA, just the CDR3 is kept, 45 bases in frame from base 1. As encoded in the germline V gene, CDR1 is LGHNA while CDR2 is YNFKEQ.